These 21 T cell receptor beta chains were sequenced from one sample in a study of blood T cell repertoires in COVID-19. Repertoires were generated with immunoSEQ multiplex PCR, while TCRdb's copy carries only in-frame clones and drops some. The table has approximately 300,000 clones, around 91% seen once. The sample consisted of PBMCs or T cells enriched from blood (not recorded which). These receptors originate from a woman aged 18 to 35 with acute COVID-19.

The V gene is TRBV11-2, the J gene TRBJ1-4, with TRBD1 matching 7 bases. Trimming took 1 base from V and 7 from J; bases not matched to a gene: 6. CDR3 length: 15 amino acids. Germline CDR1 is SGHAT and CDR2 is FQNNGV. Here the CDR3 DNA reads TGTGCCAGCAGCTTAGGACAGGGCGTTGGTGAAAAACTGTTTTTT. It encodes CASSLGQGVGEKLFF.

The chain carries TRBV19 and TRBJ2-1; 7 bases are a match to TRBD2. This CDR3 spans 15 amino acids. Germline V gene sequence: CDR1 LNHDA, CDR2 SQIVND (reference sequence). J lost 4 bases, V lost 3 bases, and 6 bases had no gene match. Here the CDR3 DNA reads TGTGCCAGTAGTATCGCAGTGGGGGGGTACAATGAGCAGTTCTTC. It translates to CASSIAVGGYNEQFF.

V is TRBV15 and J is TRBJ1-5, with D possibly matching TRBD1 (5 bases). The length of the CDR3 is 13 residues. From germline, CDR1 is LNHNV and CDR2 YYDKDF (reference sequence). Trimming left V 4 bases short and J 7 bases short, with 11 bases between. The chain's CDR3 is CATSKGAWQPQHF. The DNA of the CDR3 is TGTGCCACCAGCAAAGGGGCTTGGCAGCCCCAGCATTTT.

The chain is built from TRBV5-8 and TRBJ1-1; the D gene is possibly TRBD1 (5 bases). CDR3 size: 15 residues. Germline V gene lookup returns CDR1 SGHTS and CDR2 YDEGEE. V lost 0 bases, J lost 1 base, and 10 bases lay in between. The chain's CDR3 is CASSLEGHPNTEAFF. For the CDR3, the DNA is TGTGCCAGCAGCTTGGAAGGACACCCGAACACTGAAGCTTTCTTT.

V gene TRBV5-1 combines with J gene TRBJ2-7, with 7 bases fitting TRBD1. The J segment lost 1 base and the V segment lost 4 bases, leaving 8 bases of the junction unmatched. Germline loops: CDR1 SGHRS, CDR2 YFSETQ. The CDR3 contains 15 residues. The DNA of the CDR3 is TGCGCCAGCAGCCAGACAGGGCAGGGATCCTACGAGCAGTACTTC. It codes for CASSQTGQGSYEQYF.

This clone was counted a single time. Additional DNA sequences in this sample encode the identical CDR3. The V and J genes are TRBV27 and TRBJ1-6; tentative D call: TRBD1 (5 bases). The germline V gene encodes CDR1 MNHEY and CDR2 SMNVEV (reference sequence). The CDR3 runs 14 residues. The V gene lost 3 bases and the J gene lost 6 bases, with 9 bases spanning the gap. The CDR3 DNA sequence: TGTGCCAGCAGTTTTGGGCAGGGTAATTCACCCCTCCACTTT. This sequence encodes CASSFGQGNSPLHF.

This clone was counted many times. The J gene is TRBJ2-1, the V gene TRBV5-4; TRBD2 matches at 8 bases. Germline CDR1 and CDR2: SGHNT and YYREEE (reference sequence). V lost 4 bases to trimming and J lost 2 bases; unmatched junction nucleotides: 5. This CDR3 is built from 15 residues. The CDR3 bases are TGTGCCAGCAGCCGTAGCGGGGAGCCCTACAATGAGCAGTTCTTC. Protein: CASSRSGEPYNEQFF.

This chain links TRBV5-1 with TRBJ2-3; tentative D call: TRBD2 (7 bases). This CDR3 is built from 16 residues. CDR1 is SGHRS and CDR2 is YFSETQ in the germline V gene. Trimming took 3 bases from V and 4 from J, leaving 18 bases between them. CDR3 sequence: CASSYRTSGGADTQYF. The CDR3 DNA follows: TGCGCCAGCAGCTATCGAACCTCGGGGGGCGCAGATACGCAGTATTTT.

This chain uses TRBV28 with TRBJ2-7, with no clear D. The V gene lost 6 bases and the J gene lost 3 bases, with 12 bases spanning the gap. This CDR3 has 13 residues. Germline V gene lookup returns CDR1 MDHEN and CDR2 SYDVKM. CDR3 coding DNA: TGTGCCAGCAGCCCTACCCTCGGCTACGAGCAGTACTTC. It encodes CASSPTLGYEQYF.

The chain links TRBV3-1 (or the pseudogene TRBV3-2) to TRBJ2-4; the D gene is possibly TRBD1 (6 bases). Deletions cut 1 base from V and 7 bases from J, with 8 bases between. The CDR3 runs 13 residues. CDR1 LGHDT and CDR2 YNNKEL come from the germline V gene (reference sequence). For the CDR3, the DNA is TGTGCCAGCAGCCAAGTCACAGGGAACATTCAGTACTTC. Translation: CASSQVTGNIQYF.

J is TRBJ2-5 and V is TRBV19, with 10 bases identical to TRBD2. Per the germline V gene, CDR1 is LNHDA and CDR2 is SQIVND (reference sequence). This CDR3 is built from 15 residues. J gave up 3 bases and V 0 bases, and 1 base lay outside the gene matches. This CDR3 reads CASSIDLAGEETQYF. The CDR3 DNA follows: TGTGCCAGTAGTATAGATCTAGCGGGGGAAGAGACCCAGTACTTC.

This clone came up once. The chain employs TRBV28 and TRBJ2-5; maybe TRBD2 (6 bases). Trimming took 7 bases from V and 2 from J, leaving 14 bases between them. Per the germline V gene, CDR1 is MDHEN and CDR2 is SYDVKM. The length of the CDR3 is 14 residues. The CDR3 region is CASTRGTGQETQYF. The CDR3, as DNA: TGTGCCAGCACCCGGGGGACGGGACAAGAGACCCAGTACTTC. Using reference TRBV28 and TRBJ2-5 for the parts outside the CDR3, the full variable domain is DVKVTQSSRYLVKRTGEKVFLECVQDMDHENMFWYRQDPGLGLRLIYFSYDVKMKEKGDIPEGYSVSREKKERFSLILESASTNQTSMYLCASTRGTGQETQYFGPGTRLLVL.

The chain links TRBV5-1 to TRBJ2-1; 8 bases are shared with TRBD2. Per the germline V gene, CDR1 is SGHRS and CDR2 is YFSETQ. The CDR3 is made up of 16 amino acids. Losses at the gene ends were 5 bases for V and 6 bases for J; bases not matched to a gene: 13. The CDR3 loop is CASRGLTSGRVNEQFF. The CDR3 DNA follows: TGCGCCAGCAGGGGACTAACTAGCGGAAGAGTCAATGAGCAGTTCTTC.

The rearrangement uses TRBV7-6 and TRBJ2-7, with D possibly matching TRBD1 (5 bases). The CDR3 is 15 residues long. With 2 bases removed from V and 2 bases from J, the gap between germline ends came to 13 bases. From germline, CDR1 is SGHVS and CDR2 FNYEAQ. The CDR3 reads CASSLQPDSTYEQYF. DNA for the CDR3: TGTGCCAGCAGCTTACAACCCGACAGTACCTACGAGCAGTACTTC.

CDR3 sequence: CASSSSTRNYGYTF. The CDR3 DNA sequence: TGTGCCAGCAGTTCCTCGACAAGAAACTATGGCTACACCTTC. This rearrangement joins TRBV27 to TRBJ1-2; D not resolved. V was shortened by 4 bases and J by 2 bases, with 11 bases between the two germline ends. The V gene's germline CDR1 is MNHEY and CDR2 SMNVEV (reference sequence). The CDR3 length is 14 residues.

The V and J genes are TRBV7-2 and TRBJ2-1; no clear D gene. The CDR3 spans 12 residues. CDR1 is SGHTA and CDR2 is FQGNSA in the germline V gene. Trimming took off 4 bases at V and 13 bases at J, with 14 bases between the two ends. The chain's CDR3 is CASSSPSQLQFF. The CDR3 bases are TGTGCCAGCAGCTCCCCCAGTCAATTACAGTTCTTC. Full variable domain (remainder filled in from reference TRBV7-2 and TRBJ2-1): GAGVSQSPSNKVTEKGKDVELRCDPISGHTALYWYRQSLGQGLEFLIYFQGNSAPDKSGLPSDRFSAERTGGSVSTLTIQRTQQEDSAVYLCASSSPSQLQFFGPGTRLTVL.

This rearrangement joins TRBV2 to TRBJ2-2, with D tentatively TRBD2 (7 bases). The length of the CDR3 is 15 residues. CDR1 is SNHLY and CDR2 is FYNNEI in the germline V gene. Trimming took off 4 bases at V and 5 bases at J, with 14 bases between the two ends. The CDR3 here is CASSVGGQGTGELFF. In DNA, the CDR3 is TGTGCCAGCAGTGTCGGGGGGCAAGGGACCGGGGAGCTGTTTTTT.

This chain connects TRBV5-6 to TRBJ2-1; D not certain. From germline, CDR1 is SGHDT and CDR2 YYEEEE. With 5 bases removed from V and 5 bases from J, the gap between germline ends came to 5 bases. CDR3 size: 11 residues. The CDR3 coding sequence is TGTGCCAGCAGGACTCACAATGAGCAGTTCTTC. Encoded protein: CASRTHNEQFF.

The chain is built from TRBV12-5 and TRBJ1-1; D is ambiguous. Trimming pared 6 bases from V and 12 bases from J, leaving 17 bases between. The V gene's germline CDR1 is LGHNT and CDR2 FRNRAP. The CDR3 length is 12 residues. In DNA form, the CDR3 reads TGTGCTAGTGGCCCCGGCACCCCCGGGTCTTTCTTT. Translated: CASGPGTPGSFF.

The chain has TRBV19 and TRBJ1-2; possibly TRBD1 for D (6 bases). CDR1 is LNHDA, CDR2 SQIVND, per germline (reference sequence). The V end lost 5 bases, the J end lost 2 bases, and 21 bases lay between the germline ends. The CDR3 totals 17 residues. The CDR3 here is CASSPRLSDRVNYGYTF. The CDR3 DNA sequence: TGTGCCAGTAGTCCGCGTCTATCGGACAGAGTAAACTATGGCTACACCTTC.

This clone was observed a single time. V and J are TRBV28 and TRBJ2-7, with 10 bases fitting TRBD2. Germline V gene data show CDR1 as MDHEN and CDR2 as SYDVKM. The J segment lost 1 base and the V segment lost 3 bases, leaving 12 bases of the junction unmatched. The length of the CDR3 is 18 residues. The CDR3 region has the DNA TGTGCCAGCAGTTTGCGGCGAGCGGGAGGGCCTCGATCCTACGAGCAGTACTTC. Encoded protein: CASSLRRAGGPRSYEQYF.